This passage covers 2 T cell receptor beta chains from one sample sequenced in a study of blood T cell repertoires in COVID-19. Sequencing was performed with immunoSEQ multiplex PCR; in TCRdb, only in-frame clones are kept and a portion is missing. The repertoire has over 200,000 clones, around 80% of them found once; the top ten carry around 5.1%. Sequenced sample: peripheral blood. Every receptor here comes from a human donor in a cohort sampled during active COVID-19.

The sample holds a few counts of this clone. The rearrangement links TRBV4-1 to TRBJ1-2; D gene unclear. Germline lookup yields CDR1 MGHRA and CDR2 YSYEKL. Trimming left V 4 bases short and J 0 bases short, with 12 bases between. This CDR3 has 15 residues. The chain's CDR3 is CASSLQAGSNYGYTF. In nucleotides, the CDR3 is TGCGCCAGCAGCCTTCAGGCAGGTTCTAACTATGGCTACACCTTC.

This chain links TRBV20-1 with TRBJ2-5; D call uncertain. The CDR3 consists of 10 residues. The germline CDR1 and CDR2 sequences are DFQATT and SNEGSKA (reference sequence). Trimming took off 2 bases at V and 5 bases at J, with 3 bases between the two ends. CDR3 DNA sequence: TGCAGTGCTAGACTCGAGACCCAGTACTTC. Translation: CSARLETQYF.